The next 20 T cell receptor beta chains were all read from a single sample in a study of blood T cell repertoires in COVID-19. The table came from immunoSEQ multiplex PCR; TCRdb's copy has only in-frame clones and leaves some out. The sample records hundreds of thousands of clones, roughly nine tenths being singletons. The specimen was peripheral blood. These receptors came from a woman aged 45 to 65 with COVID-19, enrolled during active disease.

This chain links TRBV5-4 with TRBJ2-5; a weak D match, TRBD1 (6 bases). V was clipped by 2 bases and J by 5 bases, with 13 bases between them. This CDR3 is 14 amino acids long. The V gene's germline CDR1 is SGHNT and CDR2 YYREEE (reference sequence). CDR3 residues: CASSFRGIEETQYF. CDR3 DNA: TGTGCCAGCAGCTTCAGGGGAATTGAGGAGACCCAGTACTTC. Looking up the rest from reference TRBV5-4 and TRBJ2-5 gives the full variable domain: ETGVTQSPTHLIKTRGQQVTLRCSSQSGHNTVSWYQQALGQGPQFIFQYYREEENGRGNFPPRFSGLQFPNYSSELNVNALELDDSALYLCASSFRGIEETQYFGPGTRLLVL.

The gene calls are TRBV5-1 and TRBJ2-1, with D possibly being TRBD1 (5 bases). Trimming shortened V by 3 bases and J by 0 bases, and 10 bases separated the two germline ends. The CDR3 length is 15 residues. Germline loops: CDR1 SGHRS, CDR2 YFSETQ. The CDR3 DNA reads as TGCGCCAGCAGCTCGGACACCGACTCCTACAATGAGCAGTTCTTC. Translating it yields CASSSDTDSYNEQFF. Looking up the rest from reference TRBV5-1 and TRBJ2-1 gives the full variable domain: KAGVTQTPRYLIKTRGQQVTLSCSPISGHRSVSWYQQTPGQGLQFLFEYFSETQRNKGNFPGRFSGRQFSNSRSEMNVSTLELGDSALYLCASSSDTDSYNEQFFGPGTRLTVL.

The chain is built from TRBV3-1 (or the pseudogene TRBV3-2) and TRBJ2-3; 8 nucleotides match TRBD2. The junction had 3 bases not matched to a gene; V was cut back by 4 bases and J by 3 bases. Germline lookup yields CDR1 LGHDT and CDR2 YNNKEL (reference sequence). The length of the CDR3 is 14 residues. CDR3 DNA: TGTGCCAGCAGCCGAAGCGGGGGTACAGATACGCAGTATTTT. This gives the protein CASSRSGGTDTQYF.

The CDR3 nucleotides are TGTGCCAGCAGCGTAGGCCCGGGGGGAAACACCATATATTTT. This gives the protein CASSVGPGGNTIYF. This chain connects TRBV9 to TRBJ1-3, with D uncertain. Germline V gene sequence: CDR1 SGDLS, CDR2 YYNGEE. V was pared by 0 bases and J by 4 bases, with 8 bases between. The CDR3 extends over 14 amino acids.

The chain joins TRBV29-1 to TRBJ1-1; no reliable D call. Trimming left V 4 bases short and J 0 bases short, with 9 bases between. CDR3 size: 13 residues. CDR1 and CDR2 from the germline V gene are SQVTM and ANQGSEA. CDR3 region: CSVAEIMNTEAFF. The CDR3 nucleotides are TGCAGCGTTGCCGAGATCATGAACACTGAAGCTTTCTTT.

This chain joins TRBV18 and TRBJ2-7; 10 bases fit TRBD1. This CDR3 has 15 residues. Per the germline V gene, CDR1 is KGHSH and CDR2 is LQKENI. Trimming removed 1 base from V and 6 bases from J; junction bases left unmatched: 6. CDR3 in DNA: TGTGCCAGCTCACCACAAGGGACAGGGGTGTCCGAGCAGTACTTC. Translating gives CASSPQGTGVSEQYF.

This rearrangement joins TRBV5-1 to TRBJ1-2, with 8 bases identical to TRBD1. Germline V CDR1 and CDR2: SGHRS, YFSETQ. This CDR3 has 14 amino acids. J lost 5 bases, V lost 2 bases, and 5 bases had no gene match. The DNA of the CDR3 is TGCGCCAGCAGCTTCCAGGGGGCGGAGTATGGCTACACCTTC. Translation gives CASSFQGAEYGYTF.

This sequence joins TRBV24-1 and TRBJ2-5; possible D gene TRBD2, 6 bases. Trimming removed 3 bases at V and 5 bases at J, with 15 bases between. CDR1 KGHDR and CDR2 SFDVKD come from the germline V gene. The length of the CDR3 is 15 residues. The CDR3 protein is CATSDRRRDRETQYF. CDR3 nucleotides: TGTGCCACCAGTGATCGGAGGAGGGACCGCGAGACCCAGTACTTC.

This clone was counted a single time. The V call is TRBV30, the J call TRBJ2-3, with D uncertain. The CDR3 runs 11 residues. Germline V CDR1 and CDR2: GTSNPN, SVGIG (reference sequence). With 2 bases removed from V and 6 bases from J, the gap between germline ends came to 6 bases. Written as DNA, the CDR3 is TGTGCCTGGAGTATCGGGGATACGCAGTATTTT. Protein: CAWSIGDTQYF.

On this clone itself: The junction departs from germline at one end; a sequencing error may be responsible. The gene calls are TRBV7-9 and TRBJ2-1; 10 bases line up with TRBD1. Germline V gives CDR1 SEHNR, CDR2 FQNEAQ (reference sequence). The CDR3 is 15 amino acids. The CDR3: CASSPLAGTGADGVF. CDR3 bases: TGTGCCAGCAGCCCATTGGCGGGGACAGGGGCGGATGGAGTCTTC. Full variable domain (outside the CDR3, taken from reference TRBV7-9 and TRBJ2-1): DTGVSQNPRHKITKRGQNVTFRCDPISEHNRLYWYRQTLGQGPEFLTYFQNEAQLEKSRLLSDRFSAERPKGSFSTLEIQRTEQGDSAMYLCASSPLAGTGADGVFGPGTRLTVL.

V and J are TRBV6-5 and TRBJ1-1, with a weak D call TRBD1 (6 bases). Germline V lookup: CDR1 MNHEY, CDR2 SVGAGI. V shed 6 bases and J shed 4 bases, with 12 bases lying between them. CDR3 length: 13 residues. The CDR3 sequence is CASRFLQGTEAFF. The DNA of the CDR3 is TGTGCCAGCAGATTCTTACAGGGCACTGAAGCTTTCTTT.

The chain carries TRBV19 and TRBJ2-7, with D perhaps TRBD1 (6 bases). This CDR3 is 14 amino acids long. Germline V gene lookup returns CDR1 LNHDA and CDR2 SQIVND (reference sequence). V was cut by 5 bases and J by 2 bases, with 13 bases left in between. CDR3 sequence (DNA): TGTGCCAGTAGTGAACAGGGAGTAGCCTACGAGCAGTACTTC. This codes for CASSEQGVAYEQYF.

The genes are TRBV30 and TRBJ1-2; D possibly corresponds to TRBD1 (6 bases). V was cut by 3 bases and J by 5 bases, with 19 bases left in between. The germline V gene encodes CDR1 GTSNPN and CDR2 SVGIG (reference sequence). The CDR3 sequence is 15 residues long. CDR3 in DNA: TGTGCCTGGAGGGAAGCAGGGGATATACGGTATGGCTACACCTTC. This sequence encodes CAWREAGDIRYGYTF.

This clone came up once. In the same sample, other DNA sequences code for this CDR3. The chain couples TRBV5-1 to TRBJ1-1; the D is unclear. Trimming removed 0 bases at V and 4 bases at J, with 7 bases between. CDR1 is SGHRS, CDR2 YFSETQ, per germline. The CDR3 is 13 amino acids. CDR3 DNA: TGCGCCAGCAGCTTGGGAGGCGGCACTGAAGCTTTCTTT. It yields the protein CASSLGGGTEAFF.

The rearrangement uses TRBV11-2 and TRBJ2-1, with D possibly being TRBD2 (5 bases). Germline V gene data show CDR1 as SGHAT and CDR2 as FQNNGV. The CDR3 sequence is 12 residues long. V dropped 5 bases and J dropped 9 bases, with 11 bases sitting between them. The CDR3 nucleotides read TGTGCCAGCAGCCTTCTAGCACCTGAGCAGTTCTTC. This sequence encodes CASSLLAPEQFF.

The genes are TRBV3-1 (or the pseudogene TRBV3-2) and TRBJ1-2; D ambiguous. Germline lookup yields CDR1 LGHDT and CDR2 YNNKEL (reference sequence). The V end lost 8 bases, the J end lost 3 bases, and 10 bases lay between the germline ends. The CDR3 consists of 12 residues. The CDR3 is CASEGRDYGYTF. CDR3 sequence (DNA): TGTGCCAGCGAAGGGAGAGACTATGGCTACACCTTC.

This sequence joins TRBV11-2 and TRBJ1-3; D gene uncertain. Germline CDR1 reads SGHAT; CDR2 reads FQNNGV. The CDR3 has 13 amino acids. V was cut by 7 bases and J by 7 bases, with 14 bases left in between. Here the CDR3 reads CASNHDAGNTIYF. The CDR3 coding sequence is TGTGCCAGCAACCACGATGCGGGGAACACCATATATTTT.

The chain links TRBV3-1 (or the pseudogene TRBV3-2) to TRBJ2-7; a possible D gene is TRBD2 (5 bases). Germline loops: CDR1 LGHDT, CDR2 YNNKEL (reference sequence). The length of the CDR3 is 14 residues. V dropped 3 bases and J dropped 5 bases, with 14 bases sitting between them. CDR3: CASSHLSDGDEQYF. DNA of the CDR3: TGTGCCAGCAGCCACCTCTCGGACGGGGACGAGCAGTACTTC.

The chain has TRBV19 and TRBJ1-1; maybe TRBD1 (5 bases). V lost 5 bases, J lost 1 base, and 8 bases lay in between. The length of the CDR3 is 13 residues. The V gene's germline CDR1 is LNHDA and CDR2 SQIVND (reference sequence). The CDR3 loop is CASSFTGNTEAFF. The CDR3 DNA is TGTGCCAGTAGTTTCACAGGGAACACTGAAGCTTTCTTT.

V and J are TRBV5-1 and TRBJ2-1; TRBD2 agrees at 9 bases. Looked up from germline, CDR1 is SGHRS and CDR2 is YFSETQ. The CDR3 consists of 15 residues. The V and J ends lost 4 bases and 6 bases, in that order; junction bases with no gene match: 8. CDR3 DNA: TGCGCCAGCAGCCCCGGTATAGCGGGGGCCAATGAGCAGTTCTTC. Translation gives CASSPGIAGANEQFF.